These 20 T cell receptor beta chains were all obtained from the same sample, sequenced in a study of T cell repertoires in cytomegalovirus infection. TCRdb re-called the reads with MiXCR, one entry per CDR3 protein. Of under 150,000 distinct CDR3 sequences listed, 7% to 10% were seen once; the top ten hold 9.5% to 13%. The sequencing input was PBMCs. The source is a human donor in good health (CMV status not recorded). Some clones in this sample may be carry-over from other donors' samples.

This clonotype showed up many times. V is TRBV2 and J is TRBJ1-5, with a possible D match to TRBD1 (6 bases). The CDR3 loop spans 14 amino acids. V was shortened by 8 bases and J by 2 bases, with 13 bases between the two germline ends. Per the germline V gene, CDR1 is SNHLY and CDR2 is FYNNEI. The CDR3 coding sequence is TGTGCCAGCTCGGGGGGCCGAGGCAATCAGCCCCAGCATTTT. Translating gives CASSGGRGNQPQHF.

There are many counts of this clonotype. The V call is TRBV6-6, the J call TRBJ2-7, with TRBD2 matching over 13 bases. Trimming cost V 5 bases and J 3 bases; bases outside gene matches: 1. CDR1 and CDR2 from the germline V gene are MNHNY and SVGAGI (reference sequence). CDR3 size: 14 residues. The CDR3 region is CASSRLAGGYEQYF. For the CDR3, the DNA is TGTGCCAGCAGTCGACTAGCGGGGGGCTACGAGCAGTACTTC.

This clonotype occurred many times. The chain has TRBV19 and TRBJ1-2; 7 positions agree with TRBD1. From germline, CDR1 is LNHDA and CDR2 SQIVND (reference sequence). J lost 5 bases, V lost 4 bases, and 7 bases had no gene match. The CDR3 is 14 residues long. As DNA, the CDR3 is TGTGCCAGTAGTAGGGCCGGGACAGATTATGGCTACACCTTC. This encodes CASSRAGTDYGYTF.

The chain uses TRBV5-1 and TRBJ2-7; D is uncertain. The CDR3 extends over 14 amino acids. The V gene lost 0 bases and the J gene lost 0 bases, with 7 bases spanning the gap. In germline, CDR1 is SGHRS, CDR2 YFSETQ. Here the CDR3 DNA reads TGCGCCAGCAGCTTGGTAACACTCTCCTACGAGCAGTACTTC. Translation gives CASSLVTLSYEQYF.

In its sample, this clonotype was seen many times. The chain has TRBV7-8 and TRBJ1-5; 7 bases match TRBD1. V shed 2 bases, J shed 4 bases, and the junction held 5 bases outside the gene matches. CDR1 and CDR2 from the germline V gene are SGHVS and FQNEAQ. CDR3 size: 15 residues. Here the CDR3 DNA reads TGTGCCAGCAGCTTACTCGGGACAGTTAATCAGCCCCAGCATTTT. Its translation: CASSLLGTVNQPQHF.

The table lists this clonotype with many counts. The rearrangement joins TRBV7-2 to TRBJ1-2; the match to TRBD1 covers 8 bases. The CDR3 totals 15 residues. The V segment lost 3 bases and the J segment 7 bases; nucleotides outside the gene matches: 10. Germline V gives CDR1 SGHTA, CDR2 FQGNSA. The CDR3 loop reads CASSFTPDRVSGYTF. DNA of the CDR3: TGTGCCAGCAGCTTCACCCCGGACAGGGTTTCTGGCTACACCTTC.

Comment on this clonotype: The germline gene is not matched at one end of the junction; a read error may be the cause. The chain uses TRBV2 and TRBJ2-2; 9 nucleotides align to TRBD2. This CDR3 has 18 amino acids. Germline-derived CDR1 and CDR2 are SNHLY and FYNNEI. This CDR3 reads CASSDPSGGPSNTGVLFF. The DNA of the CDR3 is TGTGCCAGCAGTGATCCCAGCGGGGGGCCTTCGAACACCGGGGTGCTGTTTTTT.

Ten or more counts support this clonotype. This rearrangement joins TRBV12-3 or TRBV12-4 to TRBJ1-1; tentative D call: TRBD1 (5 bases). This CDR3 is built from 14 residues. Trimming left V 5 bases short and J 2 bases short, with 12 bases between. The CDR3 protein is CASSRQFSNTEAFF. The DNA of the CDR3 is TGTGCCAGCAGTAGACAGTTCAGCAACACTGAAGCTTTCTTT.

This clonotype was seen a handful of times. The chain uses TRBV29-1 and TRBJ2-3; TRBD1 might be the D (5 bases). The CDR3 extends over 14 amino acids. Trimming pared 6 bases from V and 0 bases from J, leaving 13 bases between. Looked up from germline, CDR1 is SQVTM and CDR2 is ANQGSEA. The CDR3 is CSVEKQASTDTQYF. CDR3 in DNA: TGCAGCGTGGAAAAACAGGCTAGCACAGATACGCAGTATTTT.

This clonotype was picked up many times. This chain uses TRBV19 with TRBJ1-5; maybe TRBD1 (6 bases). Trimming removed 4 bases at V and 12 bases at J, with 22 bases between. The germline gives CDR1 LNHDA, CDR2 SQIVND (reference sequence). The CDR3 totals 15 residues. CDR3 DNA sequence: TGTGCCAGTAGTACTCCGGGGGGCCCCCTCAGAGACCAGCATTTT. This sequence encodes CASSTPGGPLRDQHF.

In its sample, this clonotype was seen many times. This chain's CDR3 is CASSIMTSGTLYEQYF. In DNA form, the CDR3 reads TGTGCCAGCAGCATCATGACTAGCGGGACTTTATACGAGCAGTACTTC. This chain connects TRBV12-3 or TRBV12-4 to TRBJ2-7; the match to TRBD2 covers 11 bases. This CDR3 contains 16 residues. V dropped 6 bases and J dropped 4; count of bases not matched to a gene: 11.

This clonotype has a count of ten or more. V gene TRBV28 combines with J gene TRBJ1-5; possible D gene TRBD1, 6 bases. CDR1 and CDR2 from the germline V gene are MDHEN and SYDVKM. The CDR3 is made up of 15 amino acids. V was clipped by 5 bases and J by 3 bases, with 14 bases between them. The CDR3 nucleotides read TGTGCCAGCAGTCAAGACAGGATACACAATCAGCCCCAGCATTTT. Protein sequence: CASSQDRIHNQPQHF.

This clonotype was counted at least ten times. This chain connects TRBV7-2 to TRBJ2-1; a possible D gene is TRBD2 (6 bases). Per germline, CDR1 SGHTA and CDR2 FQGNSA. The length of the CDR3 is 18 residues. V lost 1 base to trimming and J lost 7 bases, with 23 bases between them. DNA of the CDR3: TGTGCCAGCAGCTTAGATCTGGAAGCGGGTCTGAGTCGGAATGAGCAGTTCTTC. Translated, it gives CASSLDLEAGLSRNEQFF. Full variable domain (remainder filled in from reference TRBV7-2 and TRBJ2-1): GAGVSQSPSNKVTEKGKDVELRCDPISGHTALYWYRQSLGQGLEFLIYFQGNSAPDKSGLPSDRFSAERTGGSVSTLTIQRTQQEDSAVYLCASSLDLEAGLSRNEQFFGPGTRLTVL.

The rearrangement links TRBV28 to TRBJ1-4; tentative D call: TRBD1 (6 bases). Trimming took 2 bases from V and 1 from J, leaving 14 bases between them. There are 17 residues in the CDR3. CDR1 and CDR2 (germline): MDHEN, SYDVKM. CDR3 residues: CASSLPQGGRTNEKLFF. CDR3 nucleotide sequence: TGTGCCAGCAGTTTACCACAGGGCGGACGAACTAATGAAAAACTGTTTTTT.

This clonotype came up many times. The CDR3 region has the DNA TGTGCCAGCACTAGCGGGGGTGACTACGAGCAGTACTTC. The encoded protein is CASTSGGDYEQYF. This sequence joins TRBV2 and TRBJ2-7, with TRBD2 identical over 10 bases. J lost 3 bases, V lost 7 bases, and 3 bases had no gene match. CDR1 SNHLY and CDR2 FYNNEI come from the germline V gene. The CDR3 consists of 13 residues.

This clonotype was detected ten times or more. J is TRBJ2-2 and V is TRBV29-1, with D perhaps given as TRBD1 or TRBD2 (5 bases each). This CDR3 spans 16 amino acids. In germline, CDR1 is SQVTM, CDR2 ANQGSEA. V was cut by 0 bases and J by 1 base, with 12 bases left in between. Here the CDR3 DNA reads TGCAGCGTTGAAGATAAGGGACGGGGGAACACCGGGGAGCTGTTTTTT. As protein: CSVEDKGRGNTGELFF.

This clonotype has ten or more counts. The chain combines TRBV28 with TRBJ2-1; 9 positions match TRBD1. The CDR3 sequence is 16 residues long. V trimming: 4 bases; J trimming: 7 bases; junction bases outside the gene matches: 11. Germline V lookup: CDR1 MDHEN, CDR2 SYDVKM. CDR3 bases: TGTGCCAGCAGTTCTTACAGGGGGCATAGTTCGAATGAGCAGTTCTTC. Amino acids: CASSSYRGHSSNEQFF.

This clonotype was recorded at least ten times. This CDR3 is CASTLGGVNYGYTF. As DNA, the CDR3 is TGTGCCAGCACCCTAGGGGGGGTTAACTATGGCTACACCTTC. J is TRBJ1-2 and V is TRBV2, with D possibly being TRBD1 (6 bases). Germline assignment: CDR1 SNHLY and CDR2 FYNNEI. Deletions cut 7 bases from V and 1 base from J, with 13 bases between. The CDR3 is 14 amino acids.

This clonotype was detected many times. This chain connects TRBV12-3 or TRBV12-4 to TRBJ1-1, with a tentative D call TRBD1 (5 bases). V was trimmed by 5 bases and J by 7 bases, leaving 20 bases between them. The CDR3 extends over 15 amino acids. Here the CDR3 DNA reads TGTGCCAGCAGTCCCCATGCCGGGACCGGAATTGAAGCTTTCTTT. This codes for CASSPHAGTGIEAFF.

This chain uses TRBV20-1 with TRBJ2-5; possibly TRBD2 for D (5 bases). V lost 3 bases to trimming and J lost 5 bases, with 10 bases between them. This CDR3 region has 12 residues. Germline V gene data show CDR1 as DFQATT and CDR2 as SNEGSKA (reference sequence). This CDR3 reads CSARAGGETQYF. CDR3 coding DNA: TGCAGTGCTAGGGCTGGCGGGGAGACCCAGTACTTC.